These 16 T cell receptor beta chains came from one sample sequenced in a study of blood T cell repertoires in COVID-19. Libraries were prepared by immunoSEQ multiplex PCR; TCRdb keeps only in-frame clonotypes and omits some of them. The profile shows approximately 100,000 clones, around nine tenths of them singletons. Input material: peripheral blood. The source is a human donor with acute or convalescent COVID-19. The donor label of this sample is uncertain.

This rearrangement joins TRBV4-2 to TRBJ2-1, with a tentative D call TRBD2 (6 bases). V was shortened by 0 bases and J by 3 bases, with 9 bases between the two germline ends. The CDR3 is 15 amino acids. Germline V gives CDR1 LGHNA, CDR2 YNFKEQ. CDR3 protein: CASSQDWGLYNEQFF. For the CDR3, the DNA is TGTGCCAGCAGCCAAGACTGGGGACTCTACAATGAGCAGTTCTTC.

V and J are TRBV28 and TRBJ1-1; D gene unclear. Trimming left V 5 bases short and J 3 bases short, with 13 bases between. CDR1 and CDR2 from the germline V gene are MDHEN and SYDVKM. CDR3 length equals 14 residues. As DNA, the CDR3 is TGTGCCAGCAGTCCCCGCGCCTATCACACTGAAGCTTTCTTT. This encodes CASSPRAYHTEAFF.

V gene TRBV6-1 combines with J gene TRBJ2-7, with D perhaps matching TRBD2 (6 bases). CDR1 is MNHNS, CDR2 SASEGT, per germline. This CDR3 is built from 14 residues. With 5 bases removed from V and 6 bases from J, the gap between germline ends came to 17 bases. The CDR3 DNA reads TGTGCCAGCAGTTCACCCGGGAGTCACGGCGAGCAGTACTTC. Its protein is CASSSPGSHGEQYF.

V usage is TRBV24-1 and J usage is TRBJ1-2; 9 bases map to TRBD1. The CDR3 runs 14 residues. From germline, CDR1 is KGHDR and CDR2 SFDVKD. The V and J ends lost 4 bases and 8 bases, in that order; junction bases with no gene match: 7. CDR3 region: CATSDLGQGGGYTF. As DNA, the CDR3 is TGTGCCACCAGTGACCTGGGACAGGGAGGCGGCTACACCTTC.

V is TRBV14 and J is TRBJ2-5; 9 bases are shared with TRBD1. V lost 4 bases, J lost 0 bases, and 6 bases stayed unmatched. The CDR3 loop spans 16 amino acids. The germline V gene has CDR1 SGHDN and CDR2 FVKESK. Written as DNA, the CDR3 is TGTGCCAGCAGCCTCGGGACAGGGAGACACCAAGAGACCCAGTACTTC. This sequence encodes CASSLGTGRHQETQYF.

This clone was observed a single time. The chain combines TRBV10-3 with TRBJ2-1, with 9 bases that match TRBD1. Germline V gives CDR1 ENHRY, CDR2 SYGVKD. The CDR3 is 18 amino acids. V trimming: 2 bases; J trimming: 7 bases; junction bases outside the gene matches: 15. CDR3 coding DNA: TGTGCCATCAGTGAGCCACTGGGACAGGGCCGGTTTGGGAATGAGCAGTTCTTC. Translation gives CAISEPLGQGRFGNEQFF.

The chain combines TRBV4-1 with TRBJ2-3; TRBD2 matches at 10 bases. Germline trimming cut 2 bases from V and 6 bases from J; bases unmatched to any gene: 11. This CDR3 has 17 residues. The germline V gene has CDR1 MGHRA and CDR2 YSYEKL. The DNA for the CDR3 is TGCGCCAGCAGCCAATCTCCGGGGACTAGCGCCAGGGATACGCAGTATTTT. This codes for CASSQSPGTSARDTQYF.

This sequence joins TRBV11-3 and TRBJ2-4; tentatively, D is TRBD2 (6 bases). V gave up 5 bases and J gave up 1 base, with 15 bases separating them. The germline gives CDR1 SGHNT, CDR2 YENEEA. The CDR3 has 16 residues. The CDR3 bases are TGTGCCAGCAGCCTTGGAGGGGCCTGGGCCAAAAACATTCAGTACTTC. Translating gives CASSLGGAWAKNIQYF.

V usage is TRBV5-1 and J usage is TRBJ2-7, with TRBD2 identical over 8 bases. In germline, CDR1 is SGHRS, CDR2 YFSETQ. The CDR3 is 19 residues long. With V trimmed by 3 bases and J by 4 bases, 21 bases remained unmatched. The CDR3 region is CASSSRSNEPAGGLYEQYF. CDR3 bases: TGCGCCAGCAGCTCCCGATCGAACGAGCCTGCGGGAGGTTTGTACGAGCAGTACTTC.

This clone was seen only once. V and J are TRBV7-9 and TRBJ1-6, with D unresolved. Trimming took 1 base from V and 0 from J, leaving 10 bases between them. The CDR3 has 17 amino acids. Germline V gene data show CDR1 as SEHNR and CDR2 as FQNEAQ (reference sequence). The chain's CDR3 is CASSLGGKSSYNSPLHF. CDR3 nucleotides: TGTGCCAGCAGCTTAGGAGGCAAGAGCTCCTATAATTCACCCCTCCACTTT.

The chain uses TRBV18 and TRBJ1-5; D is undetermined. Germline V gives CDR1 KGHSH, CDR2 LQKENI. V gave up 3 bases and J gave up 7 bases, with 13 bases separating them. The CDR3 runs to 14 residues. CDR3 sequence (DNA): TGTGCCAGCTCACCCAGTGCCGGGTACCAGCCCCAGCATTTT. Translation gives CASSPSAGYQPQHF.

The chain recombines TRBV28 with TRBJ1-2; 7 nucleotides line up with TRBD1. The CDR3 has 13 amino acids. Germline CDR1 MDHEN, CDR2 SYDVKM. The V segment lost 6 bases and the J segment 5 bases; nucleotides outside the gene matches: 6. The CDR3 protein is CASRQGQEYGYTF. CDR3 sequence (DNA): TGTGCCAGCAGGCAAGGACAGGAGTATGGCTACACCTTC.

The chain recombines TRBV28 with TRBJ2-7, with D possibly matching TRBD1 (5 bases). The V end was cut by 4 bases, the J end by 4 bases, with 23 bases between. CDR1 and CDR2 from the germline V gene are MDHEN and SYDVKM. The CDR3 has 17 residues. The CDR3 reads CASSSSSDSFYLYEQYF. The CDR3, as DNA: TGTGCCAGCAGTTCGTCCTCAGACAGCTTCTACTTGTACGAGCAGTACTTC. Variable domain in full (rest from reference TRBV28 and TRBJ2-7): DVKVTQSSRYLVKRTGEKVFLECVQDMDHENMFWYRQDPGLGLRLIYFSYDVKMKEKGDIPEGYSVSREKKERFSLILESASTNQTSMYLCASSSSSDSFYLYEQYFGPGTRLTVT.

The chain couples TRBV6-5 to TRBJ1-2, with 7 nucleotides matching TRBD1. Germline CDR1 MNHEY, CDR2 SVGAGI. Trimming cost V 6 bases and J 4 bases; bases outside gene matches: 8. The CDR3 sequence is 14 residues long. CDR3 loop: CASRRQGIGYGYTF. In DNA form, the CDR3 reads TGTGCCAGCAGGAGACAGGGTATCGGCTATGGCTACACCTTC.

The chain carries TRBV27 and TRBJ1-5, with D unresolved. With 5 bases removed from V and 5 bases from J, the gap between germline ends came to 10 bases. The CDR3 has 13 amino acids. Germline loops: CDR1 MNHEY, CDR2 SMNVEV (reference sequence). The CDR3 protein is CASSPLSDQPQHF. CDR3 sequence (DNA): TGTGCCAGCAGTCCACTTAGTGATCAGCCCCAGCATTTT.

The rearrangement joins TRBV15 to TRBJ1-5, with 8 bases fitting TRBD1. Germline assignment: CDR1 LNHNV and CDR2 YYDKDF (reference sequence). CDR3 length: 14 amino acids. With V trimmed by 3 bases and J by 4 bases, 2 bases remained unmatched. The CDR3 DNA is TGTGCCACCAGCAGCCGGACAGGGAATCAGCCCCAGCATTTT. Its protein is CATSSRTGNQPQHF.